This T cell receptor beta chain originates from a study of shared clonotypes between healthy human individuals. Notes on the study in general: The authors expected sequencing depth to affect clonotype sharing among donors.

Worth noting for this clone: Its antigen remains unknown.

Repertoires were generated with immunoSEQ multiplex PCR, while TCRdb's copy carries only in-frame clones and drops some. The repertoire holds approximately 2.4 million clones, with 95% as singletons. The junction had 6 bases not matched to a gene; V was cut back by 4 bases and J by 0 bases. Germline V gives CDR1 MNHNS, CDR2 SASEGT. The CDR3 runs 16 residues. The sequence came from a man between 18 and 35 years old in good health. Sample: naive CD4+ T cells sorted from blood. Regarding subset: CD45RA+ positively selected. V and J are TRBV6-1 and TRBJ2-3, with TRBD1 matching 8 bases. Here the CDR3 reads CASSGQGALSTDTQYF. The DNA of the CDR3 is TGTGCCAGCAGTGGGCAGGGGGCCCTCAGCACAGATACGCAGTATTTT.